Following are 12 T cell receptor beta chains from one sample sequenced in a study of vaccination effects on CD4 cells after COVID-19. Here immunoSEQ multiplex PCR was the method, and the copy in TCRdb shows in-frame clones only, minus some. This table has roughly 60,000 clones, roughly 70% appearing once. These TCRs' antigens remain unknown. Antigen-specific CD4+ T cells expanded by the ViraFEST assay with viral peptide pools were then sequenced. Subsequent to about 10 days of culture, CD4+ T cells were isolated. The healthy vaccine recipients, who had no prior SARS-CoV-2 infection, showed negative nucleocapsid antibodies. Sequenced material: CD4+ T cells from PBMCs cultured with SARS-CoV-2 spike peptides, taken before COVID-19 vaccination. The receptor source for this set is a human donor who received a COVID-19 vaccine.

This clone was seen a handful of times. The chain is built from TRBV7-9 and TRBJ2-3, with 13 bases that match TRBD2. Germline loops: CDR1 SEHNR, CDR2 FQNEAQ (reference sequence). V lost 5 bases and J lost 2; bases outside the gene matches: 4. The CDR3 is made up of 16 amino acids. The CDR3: CASSPGLAGPTDTQYF. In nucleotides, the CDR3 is TGTGCCAGCAGCCCGGGACTAGCGGGGCCCACAGATACGCAGTATTTT.

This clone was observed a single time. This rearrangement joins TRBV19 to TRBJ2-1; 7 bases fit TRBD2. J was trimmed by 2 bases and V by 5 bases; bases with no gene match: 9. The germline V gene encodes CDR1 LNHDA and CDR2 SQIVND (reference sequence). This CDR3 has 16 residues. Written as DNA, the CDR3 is TGTGCCAGTAGTCCGCTTTTGGGGGGGGCCTACAATGAGCAGTTCTTC. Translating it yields CASSPLLGGAYNEQFF.

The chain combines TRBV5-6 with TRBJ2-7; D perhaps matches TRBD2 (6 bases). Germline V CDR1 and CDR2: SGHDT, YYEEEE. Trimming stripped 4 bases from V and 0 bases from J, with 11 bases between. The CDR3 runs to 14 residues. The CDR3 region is CASSQRAGSYEQYF. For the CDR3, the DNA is TGTGCCAGCAGCCAACGAGCGGGCTCCTACGAGCAGTACTTC.

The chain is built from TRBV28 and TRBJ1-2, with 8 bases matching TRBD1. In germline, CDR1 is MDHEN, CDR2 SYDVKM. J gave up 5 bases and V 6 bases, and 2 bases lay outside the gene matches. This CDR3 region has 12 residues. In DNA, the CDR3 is TGTGCCAGCAGGCGACAGGGGTATGGCTACACCTTC. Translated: CASRRQGYGYTF.

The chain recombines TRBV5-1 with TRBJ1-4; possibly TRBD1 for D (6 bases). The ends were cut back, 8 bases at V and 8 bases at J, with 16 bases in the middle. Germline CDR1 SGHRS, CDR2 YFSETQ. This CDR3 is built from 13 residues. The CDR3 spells CASRAEGGEKLFF. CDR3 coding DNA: TGCGCCAGTCGAGCCGAGGGGGGCGAAAAACTGTTTTTT.

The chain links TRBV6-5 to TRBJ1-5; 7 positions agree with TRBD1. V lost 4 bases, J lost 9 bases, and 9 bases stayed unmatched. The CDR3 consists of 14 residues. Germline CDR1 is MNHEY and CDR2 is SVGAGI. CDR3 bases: TGTGCCAGCAGTTTCGGCAGGGGGGTAGGGCCCCAGCATTTT. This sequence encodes CASSFGRGVGPQHF.

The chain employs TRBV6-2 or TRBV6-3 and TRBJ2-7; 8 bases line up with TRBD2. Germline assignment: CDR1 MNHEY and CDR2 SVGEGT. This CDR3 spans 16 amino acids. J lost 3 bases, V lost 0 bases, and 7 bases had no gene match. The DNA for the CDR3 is TGTGCCAGCAGTTACTCGAAGCGGGGGCCAAACTACGAGCAGTACTTC. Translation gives CASSYSKRGPNYEQYF.

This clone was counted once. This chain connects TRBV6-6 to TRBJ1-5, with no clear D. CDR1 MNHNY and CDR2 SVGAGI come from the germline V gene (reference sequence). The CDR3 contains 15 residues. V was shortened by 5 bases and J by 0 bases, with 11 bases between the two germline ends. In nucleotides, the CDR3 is TGTGCCAGCAGTCGAAACGGTTATAGCAATCAGCCCCAGCATTTT. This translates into CASSRNGYSNQPQHF.

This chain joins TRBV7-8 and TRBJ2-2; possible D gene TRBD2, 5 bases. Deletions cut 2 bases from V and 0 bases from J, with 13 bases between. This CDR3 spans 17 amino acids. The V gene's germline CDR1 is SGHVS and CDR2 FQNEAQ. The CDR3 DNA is TGTGCCAGCAGCTTAATGGCGCGGGTCGCGAACACCGGGGAGCTGTTTTTT. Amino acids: CASSLMARVANTGELFF. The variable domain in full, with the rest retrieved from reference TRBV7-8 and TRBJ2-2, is GAGVSQSPRYKVAKRGQDVALRCDPISGHVSLFWYQQALGQGPEFLTYFQNEAQLDKSGLPSDRFFAERPEGSVSTLKIQRTQQEDSAVYLCASSLMARVANTGELFFGEGSRLTVL.

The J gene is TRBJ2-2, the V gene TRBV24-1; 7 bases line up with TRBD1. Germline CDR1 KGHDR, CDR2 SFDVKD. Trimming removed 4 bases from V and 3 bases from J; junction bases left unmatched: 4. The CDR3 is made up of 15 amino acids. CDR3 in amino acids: CATSELDRDTGELFF. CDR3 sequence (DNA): TGTGCCACCAGTGAGCTTGACAGGGACACCGGGGAGCTGTTTTTT.

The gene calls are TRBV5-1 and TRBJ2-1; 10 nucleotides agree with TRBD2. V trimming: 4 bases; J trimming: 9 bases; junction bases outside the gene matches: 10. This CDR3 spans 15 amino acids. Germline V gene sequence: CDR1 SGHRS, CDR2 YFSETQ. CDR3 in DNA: TGCGCCAGCAGCCCGTCTAGCGGGAGTAGTGGTGAGCAGTTCTTC. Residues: CASSPSSGSSGEQFF.

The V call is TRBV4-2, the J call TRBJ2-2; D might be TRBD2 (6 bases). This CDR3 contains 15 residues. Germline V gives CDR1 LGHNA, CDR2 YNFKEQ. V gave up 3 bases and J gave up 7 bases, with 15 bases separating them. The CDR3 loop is CASSHPGTGGGELFF. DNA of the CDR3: TGTGCCAGCAGCCACCCCGGGACCGGGGGCGGGGAGCTGTTTTTT.